These 23 T cell receptor beta chains originate from one sample sequenced in a study of T cell responses to AZD1222 COVID-19 vaccine. The protocol was immunoSEQ multiplex PCR, while the TCRdb copy is restricted to in-frame clones and leaves out a portion. The sample shows over 100,000 clones, 80% to 90% of them seen only once. Sequences were derived from peripheral blood, sampled on day 0 of AZD1222 vaccination. The receptors come from an adult in good health.

Only a few counts were recorded for this clone. The V and J genes are TRBV2 and TRBJ2-7, with 11 nucleotides matching TRBD2. CDR1 and CDR2 (germline): SNHLY, FYNNEI. CDR3 length: 15 amino acids. V shed 6 bases and J 0 bases; nucleotides not matched to a gene: 4. Written as DNA, the CDR3 is TGTGCCAGCAGGGGGGGACTAGCGGCCTCCTACGAGCAGTACTTC. It specifies CASRGGLAASYEQYF.

In the case of this clone: Different DNA sequences within this sample yield the same CDR3. The chain carries TRBV28 and TRBJ1-2; D gene ambiguous. In germline, CDR1 is MDHEN, CDR2 SYDVKM. The CDR3 has 13 residues. Trimming cost V 3 bases and J 2 bases, with 7 bases left between them. CDR3: CASSLSLNYGYTF. CDR3 DNA: TGTGCCAGCAGTTTGTCGCTAAACTATGGCTACACCTTC.

The chain uses TRBV6-4 and TRBJ2-3; a weak D match, TRBD2 (5 bases). CDR3 size: 16 residues. From germline, CDR1 is MRHNA and CDR2 SNTAGT. V lost 3 bases and J 2 bases, leaving 15 bases between the germline ends. The DNA of the CDR3 is TGTGCCAGCAGTGAATCGAGAGGGAGCGACACAGATACGCAGTATTTT. Translation gives CASSESRGSDTDTQYF.

The chain combines TRBV27 with TRBJ2-1; D might be TRBD1 (6 bases). CDR1 and CDR2 from the germline V gene are MNHEY and SMNVEV (reference sequence). The germline V and J ends were trimmed by 7 bases and 6 bases, with 16 bases remaining between them. The CDR3 spans 14 residues. For the CDR3, the DNA is TGTGCCAGCAAAAAGGGGGATGGGCTCAATGAGCAGTTCTTC. Encoded protein: CASKKGDGLNEQFF.

V is TRBV5-1 and J is TRBJ1-5; D is undetermined. Germline-derived CDR1 and CDR2 are SGHRS and YFSETQ. V lost 2 bases, J lost 5 bases, and 8 bases lay in between. The CDR3 length is 13 residues. CDR3 nucleotides: TGCGCCAGCAGCTTTTCGGCGGATCAGCCCCAGCATTTT. Translation gives CASSFSADQPQHF.

This clone came up a few times. The chain couples TRBV27 to TRBJ1-6; D is unresolved. In germline, CDR1 is MNHEY, CDR2 SMNVEV (reference sequence). The CDR3 is 14 amino acids. V lost 8 bases and J 10 bases, leaving 18 bases between the germline ends. CDR3 in DNA: TGTGCCAGCGTCGGTCTGGTGGTTAGCTCACCCCTCCACTTT. It encodes CASVGLVVSSPLHF.

V gene TRBV5-4 combines with J gene TRBJ1-4; D not certain. Germline V lookup: CDR1 SGHNT, CDR2 YYREEE (reference sequence). Trimming cost V 4 bases and J 11 bases, with 21 bases left between them. This CDR3 is built from 15 residues. CDR3 sequence reads: CASSTGRTSAAKLFF. Here the CDR3 DNA reads TGTGCCAGCAGCACGGGCCGGACTTCCGCAGCTAAACTGTTTTTT.

The rearrangement uses TRBV3-1 (or the pseudogene TRBV3-2) and TRBJ1-3; D call uncertain. V was trimmed by 1 base and J by 14 bases, leaving 9 bases between them. The CDR3 extends over 11 amino acids. The germline V gene encodes CDR1 LGHDT and CDR2 YNNKEL (reference sequence). The CDR3 is CASSQGNPLYF. The CDR3 DNA reads TGTGCCAGCAGCCAAGGTAACCCTCTATATTTT.

The gene calls are TRBV19 and TRBJ2-5; D is undetermined. Germline assignment: CDR1 LNHDA and CDR2 SQIVND (reference sequence). V lost 2 bases, J lost 0 bases, and 10 bases lay in between. The CDR3 runs to 15 residues. The CDR3 spells CASSIKALYQETQYF. The CDR3 region has the DNA TGTGCCAGTAGTATAAAGGCCCTTTACCAAGAGACCCAGTACTTC.

The chain is built from TRBV7-3 and TRBJ1-2; D remains ambiguous. The CDR3 is made up of 15 amino acids. The V and J ends lost 2 bases and 2 bases respectively, with 12 bases between them. Germline V CDR1 and CDR2: SGHTA, FQGTGA. The CDR3 DNA follows: TGTGCCAGCAGCTTATCCAGTTCCCTCAACTATGGCTACACCTTC. Translated, it gives CASSLSSSLNYGYTF.

The chain uses TRBV28 and TRBJ2-7; unclear D gene. CDR3 length equals 14 residues. The V gene lost 6 bases and the J gene lost 0 bases, with 12 bases spanning the gap. From germline, CDR1 is MDHEN and CDR2 SYDVKM. The DNA of the CDR3 is TGTGCCAGCAGAAAAGGGCCCGGCTCCTACGAGCAGTACTTC. Residues: CASRKGPGSYEQYF.

The V gene is TRBV6-5, the J gene TRBJ2-3, with 13 nucleotides matching TRBD2. Unmatched junction bases numbered 5, after V lost 4 bases and J lost 4 bases. Per the germline V gene, CDR1 is MNHEY and CDR2 is SVGAGI. CDR3 length: 16 residues. CDR3 coding DNA: TGTGCCAGCAGTTTGAAACTAGCGGGGGGGCCAGATACGCAGTATTTT. This gives the protein CASSLKLAGGPDTQYF.

The V and J genes are TRBV7-2 and TRBJ1-5, with a weak D call TRBD1 (6 bases). Per germline, CDR1 SGHTA and CDR2 FQGNSA. This CDR3 contains 17 residues. Deletions cut 2 bases from V and 0 bases from J, with 14 bases between. CDR3 residues: CASSLRGTPYSNQPQHF. CDR3 DNA: TGTGCCAGCAGCTTAAGGGGGACACCTTATAGCAATCAGCCCCAGCATTTT.

V is TRBV24-1 and J is TRBJ2-3; TRBD2 is a possible D gene (6 bases). This CDR3 has 15 residues. Germline V gene data show CDR1 as KGHDR and CDR2 as SFDVKD. The ends were cut back, 3 bases at V and 2 bases at J, with 11 bases in the middle. The CDR3, as DNA: TGTGCCACCAGTGATCCTAGCGTGTCCACAGATACGCAGTATTTT. This gives the protein CATSDPSVSTDTQYF.

The V and J genes are TRBV7-8 and TRBJ2-7; D possibly uses TRBD1 or TRBD2 (5 bases each). The V end lost 0 bases, the J end lost 4 bases, and 13 bases lay between the germline ends. This CDR3 contains 15 residues. Germline CDR1 and CDR2: SGHVS and FQNEAQ. CDR3 bases: TGTGCCAGCAGCTTAGCTCCAGGGAGTCGGTACGAGCAGTACTTC. Translation: CASSLAPGSRYEQYF.

This clone was recorded only once. The V call is TRBV19, the J call TRBJ1-3; no reliable D call. Germline V lookup: CDR1 LNHDA, CDR2 SQIVND (reference sequence). Trimming stripped 5 bases from V and 3 bases from J, with 5 bases between. CDR3 length: 12 amino acids. The DNA of the CDR3 is TGTGCCAGTAGTCCTCGTGGAAACACCATATATTTT. Translation: CASSPRGNTIYF.

The chain couples TRBV7-2 to TRBJ1-6; D is perhaps TRBD1 (5 bases). V was pared by 5 bases and J by 10 bases, with 15 bases between. This CDR3 region has 14 residues. Germline CDR1 SGHTA, CDR2 FQGNSA. CDR3 coding DNA: TGTGCCAGCAGCCCCGCGGAGGGGTACTCACCCCTCCACTTT. Protein sequence: CASSPAEGYSPLHF.

J is TRBJ1-3 and V is TRBV27, with D possibly matching TRBD1 (6 bases). Germline V gives CDR1 MNHEY, CDR2 SMNVEV (reference sequence). This CDR3 is built from 14 residues. V shed 10 bases and J shed 2 bases, with 15 bases lying between them. CDR3 coding DNA: TGTGCCACCAAAGAAGACAGGACTGGAAACACCATATATTTT. This encodes CATKEDRTGNTIYF.

The CDR3 sequence is CASSSPPYEQYF. The CDR3 DNA reads as TGTGCCAGCAGCTCACCGCCCTACGAGCAGTACTTC. The V call is TRBV7-3, the J call TRBJ2-7; no reliable D call. The CDR3 is made up of 12 amino acids. V lost 4 bases and J lost 2, with 6 bases in between. Germline assignment: CDR1 SGHTA and CDR2 FQGTGA.

The chain recombines TRBV12-3 or TRBV12-4 with TRBJ2-7; TRBD2 matches at 7 bases. With 6 bases clipped from V and 3 bases from J, the junction kept 5 bases outside the gene matches. This CDR3 comprises 13 residues. CDR3 residues: CASSAGEVYEQYF. In nucleotides, the CDR3 is TGTGCCAGCAGCGCGGGGGAAGTCTACGAGCAGTACTTC.

This clone was found many times. This chain connects TRBV7-9 to TRBJ1-2; TRBD1 aligns across 10 bases. Germline V lookup: CDR1 SEHNR, CDR2 FQNEAQ (reference sequence). CDR3 length: 13 residues. V dropped 4 bases and J dropped 8; count of bases not matched to a gene: 4. The CDR3 protein is CASSYGTGVGYTF. The CDR3 DNA is TGTGCCAGCAGCTACGGGACAGGGGTAGGCTACACCTTC.

DNA for the CDR3: TGTGCCAGCTCATCCCAGGGGGCGTCACAATATCAGCCCCAGCATTTT. It is translated as CASSSQGASQYQPQHF. The chain has TRBV18 and TRBJ1-5, with 8 bases aligning to TRBD1. This CDR3 has 16 residues. Germline V gene lookup returns CDR1 KGHSH and CDR2 LQKENI. Trimming took 5 bases from V and 5 from J; bases not matched to a gene: 11. Based on the CDR3 plus reference TRBV18 and TRBJ1-5, the full variable domain is NAGVMQNPRHLVRRRGQEARLRCSPMKGHSHVYWYRQLPEEGLKFMVYLQKENIIDESGMPKERFSAEFPKEGPSILRIQQVVRGDSAAYFCASSSQGASQYQPQHFGDGTRLSIL.

The chain is built from TRBV27 and TRBJ2-1, with 8 positions matching TRBD2. With V trimmed by 7 bases and J by 8 bases, 7 bases remained unmatched. There are 13 residues in the CDR3. Per the germline V gene, CDR1 is MNHEY and CDR2 is SMNVEV (reference sequence). CDR3 sequence: CASTGGLAHEQFF. As DNA, the CDR3 is TGTGCCAGCACCGGCGGACTAGCCCATGAGCAGTTCTTC.